Below are 16 T cell receptor beta chains sequenced from a single sample in a study of cytomegalovirus exposure and HLA in healthy donors. The study ran its PCR with 60 Vbeta and 13 Jbeta primers. Libraries were prepared by immunoSEQ multiplex PCR; TCRdb keeps only in-frame clonotypes and omits some of them. The repertoire holds approximately 140,000 clones, around 80% seen once, with about 3.4% in the top ten. What was sequenced was PBMCs. These receptors were obtained from a man aged 18 to 35 in good health and CMV-seropositive.

The chain couples TRBV7-9 to TRBJ2-7, with TRBD2 as a possible D gene (6 bases). The CDR3 length is 15 residues. The germline V gene has CDR1 SEHNR and CDR2 FQNEAQ (reference sequence). Trimming shortened V by 8 bases and J by 2 bases, and 19 bases separated the two germline ends. Here the CDR3 DNA reads TGTGCCAGCGGATTGGGACTCCCCTGGGCCTACGAGCAGTACTTC. Amino acid sequence: CASGLGLPWAYEQYF.

The genes are TRBV4-1 and TRBJ2-7; 8 nucleotides agree with TRBD1. The ends lost 1 base at V and 6 bases at J; junction bases unmatched: 5. CDR3 size: 14 residues. Germline V gene sequence: CDR1 MGHRA, CDR2 YSYEKL. The CDR3 loop is CASSQGQGTAEQYF. CDR3 nucleotide sequence: TGCGCCAGCAGCCAAGGACAGGGGACGGCCGAGCAGTACTTC.

The rearrangement joins TRBV30 to TRBJ2-6, with TRBD2 matching over 8 bases. CDR1 GTSNPN and CDR2 SVGIG come from the germline V gene (reference sequence). This CDR3 contains 15 residues. Trimming at V came to 7 bases and at J to 0 bases, leaving 5 bases not matched to a gene. The CDR3 nucleotides are TGTGCCTCCGGGAGGGGGACCTCTGGGGCCAACGTCCTGACTTTC. It specifies CASGRGTSGANVLTF.

The rearrangement uses TRBV30 and TRBJ1-5; D is unclear. The CDR3 spans 14 residues. The V gene's germline CDR1 is GTSNPN and CDR2 SVGIG (reference sequence). The ends were cut back, 2 bases at V and 9 bases at J, with 17 bases in the middle. The CDR3, as DNA: TGTGCCTGGAGTCTAAATCGACGGAGTCTGCCCCAGCATTTT. Residues: CAWSLNRRSLPQHF.

The rearrangement joins TRBV27 to TRBJ1-5; 9 positions match TRBD1. CDR1 is MNHEY and CDR2 is SMNVEV in the germline V gene (reference sequence). V lost 7 bases to trimming and J lost 0 bases; unmatched junction nucleotides: 13. This CDR3 has 18 residues. The CDR3: CASNPGTGTLYSNQPQHF. The CDR3 nucleotides read TGTGCCAGCAACCCCGGGACAGGGACACTATATAGCAATCAGCCCCAGCATTTT.

The chain employs TRBV2 and TRBJ2-7; D possibly corresponds to TRBD2 (7 bases). V was shortened by 4 bases and J by 4 bases, with 14 bases between the two germline ends. The CDR3 length is 14 residues. Germline loops: CDR1 SNHLY, CDR2 FYNNEI. The CDR3 loop reads CASSVGRGGYEQYF. Written as DNA, the CDR3 is TGTGCCAGCAGTGTCGGAAGGGGGGGATACGAGCAGTACTTC.

The chain couples TRBV6-4 to TRBJ1-6; TRBD1 is a possible D gene (5 bases). Germline lookup yields CDR1 MRHNA and CDR2 SNTAGT. V lost 3 bases and J lost 5, with 8 bases in between. CDR3 length: 14 amino acids. The CDR3, as DNA: TGTGCCAGCAGTGATCGACAGAATAATTCACCCCTCCACTTT. Translation gives CASSDRQNNSPLHF.

This clone was detected only once. This sequence joins TRBV5-6 and TRBJ1-1; 11 nucleotides agree with TRBD1. CDR3 length equals 17 residues. With V trimmed by 4 bases and J by 1 base, 9 bases remained unmatched. From germline, CDR1 is SGHDT and CDR2 YYEEEE. This CDR3 reads CASSPRDRGTWNTEAFF. In DNA, the CDR3 is TGTGCCAGCAGCCCCCGGGACAGGGGGACGTGGAACACTGAAGCTTTCTTT.

CDR3 in amino acids: CASSSPTRTSGSEFF. The CDR3 DNA reads as TGTGCCAGCAGTTCCCCCACTCGAACTAGCGGGAGTGAGTTCTTC. J is TRBJ2-1 and V is TRBV28; 11 positions agree with TRBD2. Germline CDR1 reads MDHEN; CDR2 reads SYDVKM. The trim removed 4 bases at V and 14 bases at J, leaving 13 bases unmatched. This CDR3 is 15 amino acids long. The full variable domain, with the rest looked up from reference TRBV28 and TRBJ2-1, is DVKVTQSSRYLVKRTGEKVFLECVQDMDHENMFWYRQDPGLGLRLIYFSYDVKMKEKGDIPEGYSVSREKKERFSLILESASTNQTSMYLCASSSPTRTSGSEFFGPGTRLTVL.

This chain connects TRBV5-1 to TRBJ1-2; D gene ambiguous. The CDR3 covers 13 residues. Germline V gives CDR1 SGHRS, CDR2 YFSETQ. V shed 4 bases and J shed 5 bases, with 12 bases lying between them. CDR3 region: CASSAEGDYGYTF. The DNA of the CDR3 is TGCGCCAGCAGCGCCGAGGGTGATTATGGCTACACCTTC.

The V gene is TRBV27, the J gene TRBJ2-3; maybe TRBD1 (5 bases). Trimming cost V 5 bases and J 4 bases, with 16 bases left between them. From germline, CDR1 is MNHEY and CDR2 SMNVEV (reference sequence). This CDR3 spans 15 amino acids. The DNA of the CDR3 is TGTGCCAGCAGTCGCCGTTGGGGCAAGTCAGATACGCAGTATTTT. It encodes CASSRRWGKSDTQYF.

The chain recombines TRBV13 with TRBJ1-4, with 11 bases identical to TRBD1. The CDR3 totals 17 residues. The germline V gene encodes CDR1 PRHDT and CDR2 FYEKMQ (reference sequence). With 5 bases clipped from V and 0 bases from J, the junction kept 5 bases outside the gene matches. The CDR3 reads CASSTGTGGPTNEKLFF. In DNA, the CDR3 is TGTGCCAGCAGCACTGGGACAGGGGGGCCAACTAATGAAAAACTGTTTTTT.

This clone was seen only a few times. The chain uses TRBV4-1 and TRBJ2-5; D gene ambiguous. This CDR3 has 14 residues. V dropped 0 bases and J dropped 4 bases, with 9 bases sitting between them. Germline V CDR1 and CDR2: MGHRA, YSYEKL. CDR3 sequence (DNA): TGCGCCAGCAGCCAAGATCCCAGTGGAGAGACCCAGTACTTC. It is translated as CASSQDPSGETQYF.

The genes are TRBV11-2 and TRBJ2-3, with D perhaps TRBD2 (5 bases). Deletions cut 3 bases from V and 5 bases from J, with 12 bases between. The CDR3 length is 14 residues. CDR1 SGHAT and CDR2 FQNNGV come from the germline V gene. CDR3 protein: CASSFLQRVDTQYF. The CDR3 DNA sequence: TGTGCCAGCAGCTTTCTGCAGAGGGTAGATACGCAGTATTTT. The whole variable domain, remainder taken from reference TRBV11-2 and TRBJ2-3, is EAGVAQSPRYKIIEKRQSVAFWCNPISGHATLYWYQQILGQGPKLLIQFQNNGVVDDSQLPKDRFSAERLKGVDSTLKIQPAKLEDSAVYLCASSFLQRVDTQYFGPGTRLTVL.

The chain couples TRBV2 to TRBJ2-5, with D possibly TRBD1 on 9 matching bases. V shed 9 bases and J shed 4 bases, with 24 bases lying between them. The CDR3 sequence is 16 residues long. The germline CDR1 and CDR2 sequences are SNHLY and FYNNEI. CDR3 sequence: CARSGTGTSGGETQYF. The CDR3, as DNA: TGTGCCAGATCCGGGACAGGGACTAGTGGAGGAGAGACCCAGTACTTC.

The chain uses TRBV30 and TRBJ2-1; 11 bases fit TRBD2. The germline gives CDR1 GTSNPN, CDR2 SVGIG (reference sequence). Trimming at V came to 5 bases and at J to 7 bases, leaving 7 bases not matched to a gene. The CDR3 contains 14 residues. The CDR3 protein is CAWYPGLAVNEQFF. Here the CDR3 DNA reads TGTGCCTGGTATCCGGGACTAGCGGTAAATGAGCAGTTCTTC.